Listed here are 20 T cell receptor beta chains from one sample, sequenced in a study of regulatory T cells in long-lasting Graves disease (dated by TCRdb to about 2021). The protocol used for the library was multiplex PCR. Sequencing was performed on an Illumina HiSeq 4000. CDR3 regions were amplified by Arm-PCR with iRepertoire HTBI primers to construct TCR beta libraries. TCRdb redid the processing of the public reads, applying fastp at Q25 and MiXCR, and retained in-frame beta chains. Identical CDR3 proteins give one entry, which carries the most common genes and DNA. For this sample the table gives about 530,000 distinct CDR3 sequences, of which around 16% were detected only once. The ten largest account for around 25% of the sample. Taken with the paper, the label for time point translates to: newly diagnosed GD, antithyroid drugs for less than 3 months. For both TCR sequencing and RNA sequencing, RNA was extracted from PBMCs in TRIzol.

The sample was also reused in another study, on T cells in Graves' hyperthyroidism and ophthalmopathy.

The specimen comprised peripheral blood mononuclear cells (PBMCs), sampled at new diagnosis, from a patient treated with antithyroid drugs. The receptors stem from a woman between 40 and 65 years old with Graves disease. Donor details come from another sample of the same person, matched by shared clones.

The V and J genes are TRBV5-1 and TRBJ1-1; a possible D gene is TRBD1 (6 bases). Trimming took 1 base from V and 0 from J, leaving 13 bases between them. Germline loops: CDR1 SGHRS, CDR2 YFSETQ. CDR3 length: 16 residues. This CDR3 is CASSLWGGEVNTEAFF. The CDR3 DNA sequence: TGCGCCAGCAGCTTGTGGGGGGGCGAGGTGAACACTGAAGCTTTCTTT.

The CDR3 DNA follows: TGTGCCTGGAGTTCCGGGACAGGGGGCGACGAGCAGTACTTC. This gives the protein CAWSSGTGGDEQYF. The chain joins TRBV30 to TRBJ2-7, with 12 bases fitting TRBD1. This CDR3 contains 14 residues. Per germline, CDR1 GTSNPN and CDR2 SVGIG (reference sequence). V shed 2 bases, J shed 5 bases, and the junction held 4 bases outside the gene matches.

Many counts were recorded for this clonotype. As DNA, the CDR3 is TGTGCCAGCAAGGGGGGCCTCCCCTACGAGCAGTACTTC. Its translation is CASKGGLPYEQYF. V usage is TRBV2 and J usage is TRBJ2-7; tentatively, D is TRBD1 or TRBD2 (6 bases each). This CDR3 is 13 amino acids long. Germline-derived CDR1 and CDR2 are SNHLY and FYNNEI. V shed 7 bases and J shed 2 bases, with 12 bases lying between them.

In its sample, this clonotype was seen a few times. This chain connects TRBV19 to TRBJ1-2; D not certain. The V gene's germline CDR1 is LNHDA and CDR2 SQIVND (reference sequence). The CDR3 is 14 amino acids. V was trimmed by 5 bases and J by 5 bases, leaving 15 bases between them. CDR3 sequence (DNA): TGTGCCAGTAGTGACTGGACCTCCGGATATGGCTACACCTTC. Translation: CASSDWTSGYGYTF.

This clonotype was found many times. The chain joins TRBV6-5 to TRBJ2-7, with D possibly matching TRBD2 (6 bases). The germline gives CDR1 MNHEY, CDR2 SVGAGI. This CDR3 has 16 amino acids. V was shortened by 2 bases and J by 3 bases, with 17 bases between the two germline ends. The CDR3 loop is CASSYGSGESHYEQYF. CDR3 nucleotides: TGTGCCAGCAGTTACGGATCGGGGGAGTCGCACTACGAGCAGTACTTC.

This clonotype was observed at least ten times. V usage is TRBV7-9 and J usage is TRBJ2-3; D possibly corresponds to TRBD2 (6 bases). This CDR3 region has 15 residues. V was cut by 6 bases and J by 4 bases, with 17 bases left in between. Germline V gene sequence: CDR1 SEHNR, CDR2 FQNEAQ (reference sequence). The CDR3 nucleotides read TGTGCCAGCAGTTTGACGGGACTCCGGGCAGATACGCAGTATTTT. Translated: CASSLTGLRADTQYF.

This chain joins TRBV29-1 and TRBJ2-7; D is perhaps TRBD1 or TRBD2 (5 bases each). V gave up 6 bases and J gave up 5 bases, with 11 bases separating them. The CDR3 covers 11 residues. CDR1 SQVTM and CDR2 ANQGSEA come from the germline V gene. This chain's CDR3 is CSVGPGHEQYF. Here the CDR3 DNA reads TGCAGCGTGGGACCCGGGCACGAGCAGTACTTC.

CDR3 protein: CASSSSYRAAGTQYF. CDR3 coding DNA: TGTGCCAGCAGTTCGAGTTACAGGGCGGCAGGGACCCAGTACTTC. The V gene is TRBV6-5, the J gene TRBJ2-5; a weak D match, TRBD1 (6 bases). The CDR3 covers 15 residues. Germline lookup yields CDR1 MNHEY and CDR2 SVGAGI. Trimming pared 4 bases from V and 7 bases from J, leaving 19 bases between.

The table lists this clonotype with many counts. The V call is TRBV7-9, the J call TRBJ2-7; perhaps TRBD1 as D (6 bases). V was trimmed by 5 bases and J by 6 bases, leaving 14 bases between them. CDR3 size: 13 residues. The germline V gene encodes CDR1 SEHNR and CDR2 FQNEAQ (reference sequence). In DNA form, the CDR3 reads TGTGCCAGCAGCCAAGACAGGATAGGCGAGCAGTACTTC. Residues: CASSQDRIGEQYF. Drawing the rest from reference TRBV7-9 and TRBJ2-7, the complete variable domain is DTGVSQNPRHKITKRGQNVTFRCDPISEHNRLYWYRQTLGQGPEFLTYFQNEAQLEKSRLLSDRFSAERPKGSFSTLEIQRTEQGDSAMYLCASSQDRIGEQYFGPGTRLTVT.

This rearrangement joins TRBV20-1 to TRBJ2-3; 12 positions match TRBD2. The V and J ends lost 3 bases and 7 bases, in that order; junction bases with no gene match: 14. Germline CDR1 reads DFQATT; CDR2 reads SNEGSKA (reference sequence). CDR3 length: 17 residues. The CDR3 sequence is CSASPSGGALGINTQYF. The CDR3 nucleotides are TGCAGTGCTAGCCCTAGCGGGGGGGCCCTCGGGATAAATACGCAGTATTTT.

This clonotype showed up many times. The chain carries TRBV18 and TRBJ2-1; maybe TRBD1 (6 bases). The CDR3 runs to 16 residues. V gave up 5 bases and J gave up 4 bases, with 18 bases separating them. Looked up from germline, CDR1 is KGHSH and CDR2 is LQKENI. The CDR3 loop is CASSALTGSAYNEQFF. The CDR3 nucleotides read TGTGCCAGCTCAGCCTTAACAGGGTCCGCGTACAATGAGCAGTTCTTC.

The chain carries TRBV7-8 and TRBJ1-5; tentative D call: TRBD1 (6 bases). The V end lost 5 bases, the J end lost 0 bases, and 20 bases lay between the germline ends. Per the germline V gene, CDR1 is SGHVS and CDR2 is FQNEAQ. The CDR3 is made up of 18 amino acids. CDR3 region: CASSQRLGGTNSNQPQHF. CDR3 in DNA: TGTGCCAGCAGCCAACGCCTAGGGGGGACAAATAGCAATCAGCCCCAGCATTTT.

This clonotype has ten or more counts. V and J are TRBV11-2 and TRBJ1-6, with 7 bases identical to TRBD1. Germline V gene sequence: CDR1 SGHAT, CDR2 FQNNGV. The CDR3 runs 16 residues. J gave up 8 bases and V 1 base, and 8 bases lay outside the gene matches. The CDR3 sequence is CASSLVAGTADSPLHF. The CDR3 DNA reads as TGTGCCAGCAGCTTAGTGGCGGGGACAGCAGATTCACCCCTCCACTTT.

This clonotype was seen repeatedly, ten times or more. The chain carries TRBV5-5 and TRBJ1-2; a weak D match, TRBD1 (6 bases). Germline V CDR1 and CDR2: SGHKS, YYEKEE (reference sequence). Trimming shortened V by 1 base and J by 4 bases, and 14 bases separated the two germline ends. The CDR3 has 15 residues. The CDR3 reads CASSLHQGSGYGYTF. The DNA of the CDR3 is TGTGCCAGCAGCTTGCACCAGGGGAGTGGCTATGGCTACACCTTC. The full variable domain, with the rest looked up from reference TRBV5-5 and TRBJ1-2, is DAGVTQSPTHLIKTRGQQVTLRCSPISGHKSVSWYQQVLGQGPQFIFQYYEKEERGRGNFPDRFSARQFPNYSSELNVNALLLGDSALYLCASSLHQGSGYGYTFGSGTRLTVV.

The chain links TRBV10-1 to TRBJ2-2, with D hard to call. CDR3 size: 15 residues. V gave up 2 bases and J gave up 0 bases, with 7 bases separating them. The germline V gene has CDR1 WNHNN and CDR2 SYGVQD (reference sequence). This CDR3 is CASSERSTNTGELFF. The CDR3 DNA reads as TGCGCCAGCAGTGAGCGCAGCACGAACACCGGGGAGCTGTTTTTT.

This clonotype has more than one count but fewer than ten. The gene calls are TRBV6-1 and TRBJ1-1, with TRBD1 matching 7 bases. The CDR3 is 17 amino acids. V trimming: 6 bases; J trimming: 4 bases; junction bases outside the gene matches: 17. Germline V gene sequence: CDR1 MNHNS, CDR2 SASEGT. The CDR3 coding sequence is TGTGCCAGCAGCCGCCCTCTAAGACAGGGTGGGGGCACTGAAGCTTTCTTT. This codes for CASSRPLRQGGGTEAFF.

This clonotype was seen repeatedly, ten times or more. The CDR3 spells CASSTGDADTQYF. The CDR3 bases are TGTGCCAGCAGTACGGGGGATGCAGATACGCAGTATTTT. The chain links TRBV7-3 to TRBJ2-3; D perhaps matches TRBD2 (6 bases). V lost 6 bases, J lost 4 bases, and 11 bases lay in between. Germline V CDR1 and CDR2: SGHTA, FQGTGA. The CDR3 loop spans 13 amino acids. The whole variable domain, filled in from reference TRBV7-3 and TRBJ2-3, reads GAGVSQTPSNKVTEKGKYVELRCDPISGHTALYWYRQSLGQGPEFLIYFQGTGAADDSGLPNDRFFAVRPEGSVSTLKIQRTERGDSAVYLCASSTGDADTQYFGPGTRLTVL.

The chain carries TRBV7-9 and TRBJ1-5; D is uncertain. Germline V gives CDR1 SEHNR, CDR2 FQNEAQ (reference sequence). The CDR3 covers 12 residues. Trimming stripped 1 base from V and 8 bases from J, with 6 bases between. The CDR3 DNA is TGTGCCAGCAGCTTAGTTGACGAGCCCCAGCATTTT. Translated, it gives CASSLVDEPQHF.

The sample holds many counts of this clonotype. V is TRBV27 and J is TRBJ1-2; 7 bases line up with TRBD1. V shed 6 bases and J 5 bases; nucleotides not matched to a gene: 6. The CDR3 runs to 13 residues. Germline CDR1 MNHEY, CDR2 SMNVEV (reference sequence). The CDR3 DNA reads as TGTGCCAGCAGGCGGACAGGCTGGTATGGCTACACCTTC. This gives the protein CASRRTGWYGYTF.

This clonotype was detected a few times. J is TRBJ1-4 and V is TRBV28, with no clear D. CDR3 length: 12 residues. Germline CDR1 and CDR2: MDHEN and SYDVKM. V shed 4 bases and J shed 8 bases, with 8 bases lying between them. The CDR3 region is CASSWVGEKLFF. For the CDR3, the DNA is TGTGCCAGCAGTTGGGTTGGCGAAAAACTGTTTTTT. The full variable domain, rest sourced from reference TRBV28 and TRBJ1-4, is DVKVTQSSRYLVKRTGEKVFLECVQDMDHENMFWYRQDPGLGLRLIYFSYDVKMKEKGDIPEGYSVSREKKERFSLILESASTNQTSMYLCASSWVGEKLFFGSGTQLSVL.